The TCR beta chain under discussion was sequenced for a study of shared clonotypes between healthy human individuals. Assay: immunoSEQ multiplex PCR; the TCRdb copy retains only in-frame clones and omits some. The sample lists some 2.1 million clones, approximately 94% occurring once. In its sample, this clone was seen once. CD8 cells regarded as naive lacked CD45RO, were positively chosen for CCR7, and omitted terminally differentiated effector memory CD45RA+ cells. None of the donors, who were healthy HIV-negative adults, had recently had acute infections or vaccinations. Per germline, CDR1 MDHEN and CDR2 SYDVKM. V shed 1 base and J shed 7 bases, with 14 bases lying between them. The CDR3 covers 14 residues.

Sequenced input: naive CD8+ T cells sorted from blood. The source is a man aged 18 to 30 in good health. The rearrangement joins TRBV28 to TRBJ2-7; D not resolved. DNA of the CDR3: TGTGCCAGCAGTTTATTGTACGGCAATGGGGAGCAGTACTTC. Translated, it gives CASSLLYGNGEQYF.